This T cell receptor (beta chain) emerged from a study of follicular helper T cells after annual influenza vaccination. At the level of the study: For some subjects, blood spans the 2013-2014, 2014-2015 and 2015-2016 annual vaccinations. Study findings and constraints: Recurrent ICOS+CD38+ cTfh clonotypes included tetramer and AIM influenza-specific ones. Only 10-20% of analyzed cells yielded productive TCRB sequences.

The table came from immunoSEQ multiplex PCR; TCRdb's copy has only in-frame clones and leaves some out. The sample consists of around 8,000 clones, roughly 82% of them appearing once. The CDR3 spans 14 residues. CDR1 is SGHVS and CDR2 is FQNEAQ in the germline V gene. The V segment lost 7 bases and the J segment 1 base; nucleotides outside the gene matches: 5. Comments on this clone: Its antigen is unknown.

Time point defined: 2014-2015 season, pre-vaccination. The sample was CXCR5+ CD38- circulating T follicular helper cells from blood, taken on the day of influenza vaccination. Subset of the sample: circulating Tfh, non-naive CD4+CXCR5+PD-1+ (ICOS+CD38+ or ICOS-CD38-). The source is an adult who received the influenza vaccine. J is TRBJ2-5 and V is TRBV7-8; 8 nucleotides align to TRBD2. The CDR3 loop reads CASIGLAGQETQYF. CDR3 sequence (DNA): TGTGCCAGCATCGGCCTAGCGGGCCAAGAGACCCAGTACTTC.